Listed here are 13 T cell receptor beta chains from one sample, sequenced in a study of T cell responses to AZD1222 COVID-19 vaccine. Generated by immunoSEQ multiplex PCR, the TCRdb table keeps only in-frame clones and is missing some. Of 85,000 to 95,000 clones listed, about 88% are singletons. Sequenced material: peripheral blood, taken 28 days after the second AZD1222 dose. The receptors here all came from an adult who received the AZD1222 COVID-19 vaccine.

The chain is built from TRBV7-2 and TRBJ2-5; perhaps TRBD1 as D (6 bases). This CDR3 spans 16 amino acids. Germline V gene lookup returns CDR1 SGHTA and CDR2 FQGNSA. V was pared by 5 bases and J by 3 bases, with 19 bases between. CDR3 DNA: TGTGCCAGCAGCCGCTTTGGGGGCTTAAGGGAAGAGACCCAGTACTTC. Translating it yields CASSRFGGLREETQYF.

The genes are TRBV4-2 and TRBJ2-1, with D uncertain. Germline loops: CDR1 LGHNA, CDR2 YNFKEQ. The length of the CDR3 is 12 residues. Trimming pared 0 bases from V and 10 bases from J, leaving 7 bases between. In DNA form, the CDR3 reads TGTGCCAGCAGCCAAGAATCCGAGGAGCAGTTCTTC. Translated: CASSQESEEQFF.

The chain joins TRBV12-1 to TRBJ1-1. TRBV12-1 is described as a pseudogene. The CDR3 sequence is 14 residues long. CDR3 DNA sequence: TGTGCCAGCAGCACGGGACTAATGAACACTGAAGCTTTCTTT. Its translation is CASSTGLMNTEAFF.

V usage is TRBV5-6 and J usage is TRBJ2-2; the D call may be TRBD1 or TRBD2 (5 bases each). There are 13 residues in the CDR3. V lost 5 bases to trimming and J lost 7 bases, with 12 bases between them. Germline loops: CDR1 SGHDT, CDR2 YYEEEE. The CDR3 bases are TGTGCCAGCAGGAGGGGTCGGAGCGGGGAGCTGTTTTTT. This codes for CASRRGRSGELFF. Drawing the rest from reference TRBV5-6 and TRBJ2-2, the complete variable domain is DAGVTQSPTHLIKTRGQQVTLRCSPKSGHDTVSWYQQALGQGPQFIFQYYEEEERQRGNFPDRFSGHQFPNYSSELNVNALLLGDSALYLCASRRGRSGELFFGEGSRLTVL.

The chain uses TRBV30 and TRBJ1-2; perhaps TRBD1 as D (5 bases). The V end lost 5 bases, the J end lost 4 bases, and 14 bases lay between the germline ends. The germline gives CDR1 GTSNPN, CDR2 SVGIG (reference sequence). The CDR3 sequence is 13 residues long. In nucleotides, the CDR3 is TGTGCCTGGGTGAGGGGATCTCGCTATGGCTACACCTTC. It yields the protein CAWVRGSRYGYTF.

The rearrangement uses TRBV27 and TRBJ1-2; D is uncertain. CDR3 size: 14 residues. The V gene's germline CDR1 is MNHEY and CDR2 SMNVEV (reference sequence). The V end was cut by 6 bases, the J end by 4 bases, with 15 bases between. The CDR3 loop is CASRTSGGSYGYTF. DNA for the CDR3: TGTGCCAGCAGAACCAGCGGAGGGAGCTATGGCTACACCTTC.

The chain uses TRBV9 and TRBJ2-2, with D unclear. The germline V and J ends were trimmed by 0 bases and 3 bases, with 12 bases remaining between them. In germline, CDR1 is SGDLS, CDR2 YYNGEE. The CDR3 runs to 16 residues. CDR3 region: CASSVAAGGDTGELFF. CDR3 nucleotides: TGTGCCAGCAGCGTAGCGGCAGGTGGGGACACCGGGGAGCTGTTTTTT.

The V call is TRBV19, the J call TRBJ1-1; weak D call: TRBD1 (6 bases). Trimming cost V 3 bases and J 1 base, with 9 bases left between them. Germline V gene data show CDR1 as LNHDA and CDR2 as SQIVND (reference sequence). This CDR3 is 14 amino acids long. CDR3 coding DNA: TGTGCCAGTAGTATGGGGACACCGAACACTGAAGCTTTCTTT. It is translated as CASSMGTPNTEAFF.

This chain uses TRBV30 with TRBJ1-1; 7 positions match TRBD1. The germline V gene has CDR1 GTSNPN and CDR2 SVGIG (reference sequence). Germline trimming cut 2 bases from V and 1 base from J; bases unmatched to any gene: 22. This CDR3 comprises 20 residues. This CDR3 reads CAWSRYKGQIKPKKNTEAFF. CDR3 coding DNA: TGTGCCTGGAGTCGATACAAGGGACAGATAAAGCCCAAAAAGAACACTGAAGCTTTCTTT.

In this sample, this clone turned up a few times. This chain uses TRBV28 with TRBJ1-5, with 9 bases matching TRBD1. V trimming: 8 bases; J trimming: 3 bases; junction bases outside the gene matches: 17. The CDR3 sequence is 18 residues long. CDR1 is MDHEN, CDR2 SYDVKM, per germline. The CDR3 bases are TGTGCCAGCCTCCCTGGGACAGGGCATCTGGGCCCCAATCAGCCCCAGCATTTT. This gives the protein CASLPGTGHLGPNQPQHF.

This clone was detected only once. This chain connects TRBV5-6 to TRBJ2-5; TRBD1 matches 11 bases. Germline values: CDR1 SGHDT, CDR2 YYEEEE. The ends lost 1 base at V and 3 bases at J; junction bases unmatched: 8. The CDR3 runs to 17 residues. For the CDR3, the DNA is TGTGCCAGCAGCTTGAGGACAGGGGGCCTTCGAAAAGAGACCCAGTACTTC. It codes for CASSLRTGGLRKETQYF.

This clone was counted only a few times. This sequence joins TRBV7-9 and TRBJ1-3; no reliable D call. CDR1 and CDR2 (germline): SEHNR, FQNEAQ (reference sequence). V lost 1 base, J lost 3 bases, and 7 bases lay in between. The CDR3 sequence is 14 residues long. CDR3 sequence reads: CASSLGSDGNTIYF. The DNA of the CDR3 is TGTGCCAGCAGCTTAGGCAGCGATGGAAACACCATATATTTT.

This clone was observed a few times. The chain joins TRBV7-8 to TRBJ1-1; D might be TRBD1 (6 bases). Trimming pared 1 base from V and 6 bases from J, leaving 15 bases between. The CDR3 has 15 residues. Germline V lookup: CDR1 SGHVS, CDR2 FQNEAQ. DNA of the CDR3: TGTGCCAGCAGCTTAGTTGGGGGCAGGTTTTCTGAAGCTTTCTTT. Its protein is CASSLVGGRFSEAFF.